The 18 T cell receptor beta chains below come from one sample, sequenced in a study of long-term antiretroviral therapy in people with HIV. Samples were assayed with immunoSEQ v3.0 at survey level. Only in-frame clones appear in the TCRdb table, and some are missing; sequencing was by immunoSEQ multiplex PCR. Of roughly 25,000 clones in the sample, 82% were seen once. This specimen was unsorted PBMCs, taken 1.1 years before starting antiretroviral therapy. The receptor set was obtained from a woman under 40 with HIV.

This clone was seen once. The J gene is TRBJ1-4, the V gene TRBV4-1; D not certain. The CDR3 runs 12 residues. Per germline, CDR1 MGHRA and CDR2 YSYEKL. Trimming stripped 1 base from V and 5 bases from J, with 2 bases between. CDR3 amino acids: CASSQGNEKLFF. DNA of the CDR3: TGCGCCAGCAGCCAAGGGAATGAAAAACTGTTTTTT.

This rearrangement joins TRBV19 to TRBJ2-3, with TRBD1 matching over 7 bases. The germline V gene has CDR1 LNHDA and CDR2 SQIVND (reference sequence). The CDR3 runs to 15 residues. V was clipped by 6 bases and J by 4 bases; unmatched bases: 10. In DNA form, the CDR3 reads TGTGCCAGTAGCGGGATTGACAGGGTTTCAGATACGCAGTATTTT. This sequence encodes CASSGIDRVSDTQYF.

The chain joins TRBV18 to TRBJ2-1; D possibly uses TRBD1 or TRBD2 (5 bases each). Germline CDR1 KGHSH, CDR2 LQKENI. The V end lost 2 bases, the J end lost 0 bases, and 14 bases lay between the germline ends. The CDR3 totals 17 residues. The CDR3 protein is CASSPWGRLSSYNEQFF. In DNA, the CDR3 is TGTGCCAGCTCACCATGGGGACGACTTAGCTCCTACAATGAGCAGTTCTTC.

This clone has a single count. The gene calls are TRBV6-4 and TRBJ2-7; D may be TRBD2 (5 bases). Per the germline V gene, CDR1 is MRHNA and CDR2 is SNTAGT. The CDR3 consists of 13 residues. Trimming left V 8 bases short and J 5 bases short, with 16 bases between. The CDR3 nucleotides read TGTGCCAGCCCCCCCCCACTAGAGCACGAGCAGTACGTC. Amino acid sequence: CASPPPLEHEQYV.

There are a few counts of this clone. V gene TRBV6-5 combines with J gene TRBJ1-2; a possible D gene is TRBD1 (5 bases). Deletions cut 2 bases from V and 0 bases from J, with 13 bases between. CDR1 MNHEY and CDR2 SVGAGI come from the germline V gene. The CDR3 has 16 residues. The DNA for the CDR3 is TGTGCCAGCAGTTACGACAGCAGGTCCTCTAACTATGGCTACACCTTC. This translates into CASSYDSRSSNYGYTF.

The rearrangement joins TRBV18 to TRBJ2-1; TRBD2 agrees at 8 bases. V gave up 8 bases and J gave up 8 bases; unmatched junction bases: 11. Germline loops: CDR1 KGHSH, CDR2 LQKENI. This CDR3 is 14 amino acids long. CDR3 loop: CASTGRGGLDEQFF. The CDR3 nucleotides are TGTGCCAGCACAGGCCGGGGGGGCCTCGATGAGCAGTTCTTC.

This chain connects TRBV4-1 to TRBJ2-1, with TRBD2 matching over 8 bases. The CDR3 sequence is 16 residues long. The J segment lost 2 bases and the V segment lost 0 bases, leaving 3 bases of the junction unmatched. Germline V lookup: CDR1 MGHRA, CDR2 YSYEKL. The CDR3 spells CASSQDAGGTYNEQFF. The CDR3 DNA is TGCGCCAGCAGCCAAGATGCGGGGGGCACCTACAATGAGCAGTTCTTC.

J is TRBJ1-1 and V is TRBV6-5, with D perhaps matching TRBD1 (6 bases). Trimming took 6 bases from V and 1 from J, leaving 12 bases between them. The germline V gene has CDR1 MNHEY and CDR2 SVGAGI. There are 14 residues in the CDR3. The CDR3 coding sequence is TGTGCCAGCAGACCCCCGACAGGGAACACTGAAGCTTTCTTT. Its protein product is CASRPPTGNTEAFF.

V gene TRBV6-1 combines with J gene TRBJ1-1, with 7 bases lining up with TRBD1. V lost 5 bases to trimming and J lost 6 bases; unmatched junction nucleotides: 9. The CDR3 contains 14 residues. The V gene's germline CDR1 is MNHNS and CDR2 SASEGT. DNA for the CDR3: TGTGCCAGCAGTCCAGAGACAGGGTATTCTGAAGCTTTCTTT. It encodes CASSPETGYSEAFF.

CDR3 amino acids: CASSHTSTGVVTEAFF. The CDR3 nucleotides read TGTGCCAGCAGCCACACATCGACAGGGGTCGTCACTGAAGCTTTCTTT. The gene calls are TRBV4-2 and TRBJ1-1, with TRBD1 identical over 8 bases. J gave up 4 bases and V 3 bases, and 10 bases lay outside the gene matches. Germline V gene data show CDR1 as LGHNA and CDR2 as YNFKEQ. This CDR3 has 16 amino acids.

This chain connects TRBV19 to TRBJ2-6, with unresolved D. This CDR3 has 14 amino acids. Per the germline V gene, CDR1 is LNHDA and CDR2 is SQIVND (reference sequence). The ends were cut back, 6 bases at V and 13 bases at J, with 19 bases in the middle. This CDR3 is CASSSPPRRDVLTF. As DNA, the CDR3 is TGTGCCAGTAGCTCCCCCCCACGGAGAGATGTCCTGACTTTC.

This rearrangement joins TRBV14 to TRBJ2-2; 7 bases are a match to TRBD1. The V segment lost 2 bases and the J segment 10 bases; nucleotides outside the gene matches: 16. This CDR3 has 17 amino acids. The germline gives CDR1 SGHDN, CDR2 FVKESK. The CDR3 DNA reads TGTGCCAGCAGCCAATCTAGCAGACCGGACAGGTGGCCGGAGCTGTTTTTT. This gives the protein CASSQSSRPDRWPELFF.

J is TRBJ2-5 and V is TRBV11-2; 10 positions agree with TRBD2. Germline V gives CDR1 SGHAT, CDR2 FQNNGV. The V segment lost 5 bases and the J segment 6 bases; nucleotides outside the gene matches: 9. The CDR3 is made up of 15 amino acids. CDR3 amino acids: CASSRGVSGGQTQYF. The CDR3 bases are TGTGCCAGCAGCCGTGGGGTTAGCGGGGGGCAGACCCAGTACTTC.

V and J are TRBV2 and TRBJ2-3; D is possibly TRBD1 (7 bases). V was pared by 4 bases and J by 5 bases, with 10 bases between. Germline V lookup: CDR1 SNHLY, CDR2 FYNNEI. This CDR3 is 13 amino acids long. The CDR3 loop reads CASSGQGGDTQYF. CDR3 bases: TGTGCCAGCAGTGGGCAGGGGGGAGATACGCAGTATTTT.

The chain joins TRBV6-5 to TRBJ1-3, with TRBD1 identical over 7 bases. This CDR3 is built from 15 residues. V lost 5 bases, J lost 2 bases, and 6 bases stayed unmatched. Germline V gene lookup returns CDR1 MNHEY and CDR2 SVGAGI. For the CDR3, the DNA is TGTGCCAGCAGTCCGCCAGGGGGAACTGGAAACACCATATATTTT. This encodes CASSPPGGTGNTIYF.

The genes are TRBV30 and TRBJ2-2; D not certain. Germline V gene sequence: CDR1 GTSNPN, CDR2 SVGIG (reference sequence). Trimming stripped 0 bases from V and 2 bases from J, with 10 bases between. This CDR3 spans 15 amino acids. Here the CDR3 DNA reads TGTGCCTGGAGTGTAAAAGGGCTCAACACCGGGGAGCTGTTTTTT. It translates to CAWSVKGLNTGELFF.

V and J are TRBV14 and TRBJ1-2; D perhaps matches TRBD1 (5 bases). The ends were cut back, 4 bases at V and 3 bases at J, with 9 bases in the middle. Per germline, CDR1 SGHDN and CDR2 FVKESK. This CDR3 comprises 13 residues. For the CDR3, the DNA is TGTGCCAGCAGCCGAGACAGCTACTATGGCTACACCTTC. Translated: CASSRDSYYGYTF.

The rearrangement links TRBV9 to TRBJ1-1, with D hard to call. Germline CDR1 and CDR2: SGDLS and YYNGEE. Trimming took off 4 bases at V and 0 bases at J, with 19 bases between the two ends. The CDR3 extends over 17 amino acids. The CDR3 nucleotides are TGTGCCAGCAGCCCACGAAAGGGTACACACATGAACACTGAAGCTTTCTTT. It translates to CASSPRKGTHMNTEAFF.